Included here is one T cell receptor beta chain sequence, with context. This specimen comes from a study of cytomegalovirus exposure and HLA in healthy donors. Researchers ran the PCR with 60 Vbeta and 13 Jbeta primers. Sequencing used immunoSEQ multiplex PCR; TCRdb keeps in-frame clones, though not all of them. Of over 95,000 clones listed, more than 65% are singletons. Between the trimmed V and J ends, which lost 10 bases and 8 bases, there was a span of 21 bases. Germline lookup yields CDR1 MDHEN and CDR2 SYDVKM. The length of the CDR3 is 14 residues. The J gene is TRBJ2-1, the V gene TRBV28; D possibly corresponds to TRBD1 (6 bases). The TCR comes from a man aged 35 to 55 in good health and CMV-seropositive. Sequenced material: PBMCs. The CDR3 here is CATITGVGAHEQFF. The CDR3 DNA sequence: TGTGCCACCATCACCGGGGTGGGGGCCCATGAGCAGTTCTTC.